These 5 T cell receptor beta chains share one sample of origin, sequenced in a study of cytomegalovirus exposure and HLA in healthy donors. 60 Vbeta and 13 Jbeta primers were used in PCR. The assay was immunoSEQ multiplex PCR, and TCRdb's table has in-frame clones only and misses some. Of 100,000 to 120,000 clones in the sample, over 70% were seen once. Source material: PBMCs. Receptors originate from a woman in her thirties or forties in good health and CMV-seropositive.

The chain links TRBV7-2 to TRBJ1-2; 8 positions match TRBD1. Trimming took 4 bases from V and 5 from J; bases not matched to a gene: 12. Germline CDR1 and CDR2: SGHTA and FQGNSA. The CDR3 spans 16 residues. The CDR3 protein is CASSSPYRGKGYGYTF. In nucleotides, the CDR3 is TGTGCCAGCAGCTCGCCTTACAGGGGGAAGGGGTATGGCTACACCTTC.

This clone came up a few times. The chain joins TRBV7-3 to TRBJ2-1, with D unclear. Germline values: CDR1 SGHTA, CDR2 FQGTGA. Trimming shortened V by 0 bases and J by 9 bases, and 9 bases separated the two germline ends. The CDR3 contains 13 residues. The CDR3 loop is CASSLTVPGEQFF. In nucleotides, the CDR3 is TGTGCCAGCAGCTTAACGGTCCCCGGTGAGCAGTTCTTC.

The chain recombines TRBV29-1 with TRBJ2-7; 9 nucleotides agree with TRBD2. Germline trimming cut 6 bases from V and 4 bases from J; bases unmatched to any gene: 7. CDR1 and CDR2 from the germline V gene are SQVTM and ANQGSEA. The CDR3 runs 13 residues. CDR3 in DNA: TGCAGCGTACGTCCTAGCGGGAAGTACGAGCAGTACTTC. Translation: CSVRPSGKYEQYF.

The chain is built from TRBV9 and TRBJ2-1, with TRBD2 as a possible D gene (5 bases). This CDR3 region has 15 residues. CDR1 and CDR2 from the germline V gene are SGDLS and YYNGEE. Deletions cut 2 bases from V and 8 bases from J, with 17 bases between. CDR3 sequence (DNA): TGTGCCAGCAGCGTTGGGAGCGAGTATGATTATGAGCAGTTCTTC. It yields the protein CASSVGSEYDYEQFF.

The rearrangement uses TRBV11-2 and TRBJ2-1, with unresolved D. Trimming cost V 1 base and J 9 bases, with 7 bases left between them. Germline V gene sequence: CDR1 SGHAT, CDR2 FQNNGV. CDR3 size: 12 residues. CDR3 sequence: CASSLGYGEQFF. CDR3 coding DNA: TGTGCCAGCAGCTTAGGCTATGGTGAGCAGTTCTTC.